These 17 T cell receptor beta chains share one sample of origin, sequenced in a study of OX40 agonist ivuxolimab in advanced cancers. Here immunoSEQ multiplex PCR was the method, and the copy in TCRdb shows in-frame clones only, minus some. The sample holds tens of thousands of clones, around 87% seen once. Sample: CD4+ or CD8+ T cells sorted from blood, taken in a trial of the OX40 agonist ivuxolimab. The origin of the receptors is an adult with an advanced solid tumor such as melanoma, head and neck, liver or kidney cancer.

The rearrangement joins TRBV5-1 to TRBJ2-2; tentatively, D is TRBD1 (6 bases). CDR3 length equals 15 residues. Germline V CDR1 and CDR2: SGHRS, YFSETQ. V lost 4 bases to trimming and J lost 1 base, with 11 bases between them. Written as DNA, the CDR3 is TGCGCCAGCAGCCAGTCGGGACAGAACACCGGGGAGCTGTTTTTT. It translates to CASSQSGQNTGELFF.

V is TRBV28 and J is TRBJ2-5; D not certain. Deletions cut 3 bases from V and 0 bases from J, with 14 bases between. Germline V gene lookup returns CDR1 MDHEN and CDR2 SYDVKM. This CDR3 region has 16 residues. CDR3 region: CASSLPPAANQETQYF. The CDR3 DNA is TGTGCCAGCAGTTTGCCCCCCGCGGCAAACCAAGAGACCCAGTACTTC.

The rearrangement joins TRBV5-1 to TRBJ1-4, with D perhaps matching TRBD1 (5 bases). Trimming shortened V by 0 bases and J by 8 bases, and 17 bases separated the two germline ends. The CDR3 runs 16 residues. Germline values: CDR1 SGHRS, CDR2 YFSETQ. In DNA form, the CDR3 reads TGCGCCAGCAGCTTGGCCGGGACCCCGAGGGAGGAAAAACTGTTTTTT. It translates to CASSLAGTPREEKLFF.

The chain links TRBV19 to TRBJ2-1; no reliable D call. V shed 0 bases and J shed 12 bases, with 6 bases lying between them. From germline, CDR1 is LNHDA and CDR2 SQIVND (reference sequence). The CDR3 consists of 11 residues. This chain's CDR3 is CASSIEGGQFF. DNA of the CDR3: TGTGCCAGTAGTATAGAGGGCGGGCAGTTCTTC.

The CDR3 protein is CASSQVLAADDQPQHF. For the CDR3, the DNA is TGCGCCAGCAGCCAAGTACTCGCGGCGGATGATCAGCCCCAGCATTTT. The rearrangement links TRBV4-1 to TRBJ1-5; D not resolved. The germline CDR1 and CDR2 sequences are MGHRA and YSYEKL. The germline V and J ends were trimmed by 1 base and 5 bases, with 15 bases remaining between them. This CDR3 contains 16 residues.

V and J are TRBV28 and TRBJ2-7; 7 bases are shared with TRBD1. The CDR3 totals 13 residues. The V gene end was trimmed by 5 bases and the J gene end by 2 bases; junction bases not matched to a gene: 3. Per the germline V gene, CDR1 is MDHEN and CDR2 is SYDVKM. The CDR3 here is CASSNQGAYEQYF. CDR3 sequence (DNA): TGTGCCAGCAGTAATCAGGGGGCCTACGAGCAGTACTTC.

The rearrangement uses TRBV6-4 and TRBJ1-1; D might be TRBD1 (5 bases). The germline V gene has CDR1 MRHNA and CDR2 SNTAGT. V dropped 8 bases and J dropped 1 base, with 11 bases sitting between them. This CDR3 comprises 13 residues. CDR3 sequence (DNA): TGTGCCAGCTCATCGGGGGAGAACACTGAAGCTTTCTTT. It yields the protein CASSSGENTEAFF.

This chain uses TRBV5-1 with TRBJ1-5; D gene ambiguous. Germline V gene data show CDR1 as SGHRS and CDR2 as YFSETQ. This CDR3 has 15 residues. V shed 2 bases and J shed 0 bases, with 9 bases lying between them. DNA of the CDR3: TGCGCCAGCAGCTTAGAGGGTAATAGCAATCAGCCCCAGCATTTT. As protein: CASSLEGNSNQPQHF.

The rearrangement links TRBV10-1 to TRBJ1-1; perhaps TRBD1 as D (5 bases). The V end was cut by 2 bases, the J end by 0 bases, with 10 bases between. In germline, CDR1 is WNHNN, CDR2 SYGVQD (reference sequence). This CDR3 spans 15 amino acids. CDR3: CASSEGALMNTEAFF. The CDR3 DNA follows: TGCGCCAGCAGTGAGGGGGCCCTGATGAACACTGAAGCTTTCTTT.

V usage is TRBV4-3 and J usage is TRBJ2-7; D gene ambiguous. The V end was cut by 0 bases, the J end by 2 bases, with 8 bases between. CDR1 and CDR2 (germline): LGHNA, YSLEER. The length of the CDR3 is 14 residues. CDR3 loop: CASSQDYRAYEQYF. For the CDR3, the DNA is TGCGCCAGCAGCCAAGACTATAGGGCCTACGAGCAGTACTTC.

The chain has TRBV6-1 and TRBJ2-7; D may be TRBD1 (6 bases). The V and J ends lost 6 bases and 1 base respectively, with 13 bases between them. From germline, CDR1 is MNHNS and CDR2 SASEGT. The CDR3 extends over 14 amino acids. The CDR3 spells CASSRSRGSYEQYF. The CDR3 DNA is TGTGCCAGCAGCCGCTCCAGGGGATCCTACGAGCAGTACTTC.

This chain links TRBV28 with TRBJ2-7; 9 bases line up with TRBD2. Trimming removed 3 bases from V and 2 bases from J; junction bases left unmatched: 14. Germline-derived CDR1 and CDR2 are MDHEN and SYDVKM. The CDR3 consists of 18 residues. CDR3 sequence: CASSLTDVSGSKTYEQYF. In nucleotides, the CDR3 is TGTGCCAGCAGTTTGACTGATGTTAGCGGGAGTAAGACCTACGAGCAGTACTTC. The whole variable domain, filled in from reference TRBV28 and TRBJ2-7, reads DVKVTQSSRYLVKRTGEKVFLECVQDMDHENMFWYRQDPGLGLRLIYFSYDVKMKEKGDIPEGYSVSREKKERFSLILESASTNQTSMYLCASSLTDVSGSKTYEQYFGPGTRLTVT.

The chain is built from TRBV28 and TRBJ1-3, with D possibly TRBD1 on 5 matching bases. Trimming took off 4 bases at V and 2 bases at J, with 15 bases between the two ends. The CDR3 extends over 16 amino acids. Germline assignment: CDR1 MDHEN and CDR2 SYDVKM. CDR3 bases: TGTGCCAGCAGTTCGCAGGGTTCTAGGACTGGAAACACCATATATTTT. It translates to CASSSQGSRTGNTIYF.

The chain links TRBV5-1 to TRBJ1-3; D is perhaps TRBD1 (6 bases). V was pared by 4 bases and J by 2 bases, with 13 bases between. CDR1 is SGHRS, CDR2 YFSETQ, per germline. This CDR3 has 15 residues. Written as DNA, the CDR3 is TGCGCCAGCAGCCCGGGGGGCAGGGCTGGAAACACCATATATTTT. This sequence encodes CASSPGGRAGNTIYF.

The rearrangement joins TRBV19 to TRBJ1-2; D unclear. V lost 5 bases, J lost 0 bases, and 13 bases lay in between. Germline CDR1 and CDR2: LNHDA and SQIVND (reference sequence). The CDR3 extends over 15 amino acids. The DNA for the CDR3 is TGTGCCAGTAGTCCCGCGATTGCAGCTAACTATGGCTACACCTTC. This gives the protein CASSPAIAANYGYTF.

This clone was picked up a small number of times. The rearrangement joins TRBV11-2 to TRBJ2-5, with D unresolved. V lost 2 bases and J lost 3, with 16 bases in between. The CDR3 is made up of 16 amino acids. Germline V gene lookup returns CDR1 SGHAT and CDR2 FQNNGV. The CDR3, as DNA: TGTGCCAGCAGCTTATCTCAGTTAACCGCCAAAGAGACCCAGTACTTC. It specifies CASSLSQLTAKETQYF.

This rearrangement joins TRBV7-9 to TRBJ2-1; 7 bases fit TRBD1. Germline CDR1 reads SEHNR; CDR2 reads FQNEAQ (reference sequence). The V and J ends lost 3 bases and 8 bases, in that order; junction bases with no gene match: 16. CDR3 length: 17 amino acids. The CDR3 here is CASSLAMVGTDRDEQFF. CDR3 sequence (DNA): TGTGCCAGCAGCTTGGCTATGGTCGGGACCGACAGGGATGAGCAGTTCTTC.